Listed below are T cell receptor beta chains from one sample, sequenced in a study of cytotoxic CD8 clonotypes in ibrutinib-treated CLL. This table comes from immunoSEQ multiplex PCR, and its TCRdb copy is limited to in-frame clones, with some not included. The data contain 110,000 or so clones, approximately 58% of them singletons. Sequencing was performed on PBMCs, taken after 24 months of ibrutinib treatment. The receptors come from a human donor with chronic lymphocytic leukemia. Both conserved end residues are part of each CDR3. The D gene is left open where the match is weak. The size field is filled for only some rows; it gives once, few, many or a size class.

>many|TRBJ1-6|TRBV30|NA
CAWRDYNSPLHF
TGTGCCTGGAGAGATTATAATTCACCCCTCCACTTT
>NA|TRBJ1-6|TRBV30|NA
CAWRTGGGAISSPLHF
TGTGCCTGGAGAACGGGGGGCGGTGCGATAAGTTCACCCCTCCACTTT
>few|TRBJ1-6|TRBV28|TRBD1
CASRPPGGNSPLHF
TGTGCCAGCAGGCCTCCAGGGGGTAATTCACCCCTCCACTTT
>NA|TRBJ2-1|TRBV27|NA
CASREGDNEQFF
TGTGCCAGCAGGGAGGGGGACAATGAGCAGTTCTTC
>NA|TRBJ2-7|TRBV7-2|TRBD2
CASSMTSGGPYEQYF
TGTGCCAGCAGCATGACTAGCGGGGGCCCCTACGAGCAGTACTTC
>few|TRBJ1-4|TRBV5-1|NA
CASSLGHLSEANEKLFF
TGCGCCAGCAGCTTGGGTCACCTGAGTGAGGCTAATGAAAAACTGTTTTTT
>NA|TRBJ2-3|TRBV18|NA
CASSLVALGARDTQYF
TGTGCCAGCTCACTTGTAGCGTTGGGGGCAAGAGATACGCAGTATTTT
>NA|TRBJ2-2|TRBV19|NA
CASSDQVDTGELFF
TGTGCCAGTAGTGACCAGGTCGACACCGGGGAGCTGTTTTTT
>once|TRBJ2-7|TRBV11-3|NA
CASSLVVDSTYEQYF
TGTGCCAGCAGCTTAGTGGTGGACAGCACCTACGAGCAGTACTTC
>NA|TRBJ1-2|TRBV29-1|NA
CSVEGDVNYGYTF
TGCAGCGTTGAGGGGGACGTTAACTATGGCTACACCTTC
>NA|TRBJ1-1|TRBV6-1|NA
CASSDNVNTEAFF
TGTGCCAGCAGTGACAACGTGAACACTGAAGCTTTCTTT
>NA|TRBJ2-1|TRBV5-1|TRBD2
CASSLVAGGTRHEQFF
TGCGCCAGCAGCTTGGTGGCGGGGGGTACGCGTCATGAGCAGTTCTTC
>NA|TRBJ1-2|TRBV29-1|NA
CSAGERGTNYGYTF
TGCAGCGCTGGTGAAAGAGGGACGAACTATGGCTACACCTTC
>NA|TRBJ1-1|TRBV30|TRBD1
CAWTGTARTEAFF
TGTGCCTGGACCGGGACAGCGAGGACTGAAGCTTTCTTT
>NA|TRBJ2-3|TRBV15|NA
CATSRDDWGGQYF
TGTGCCACCAGCAGAGACGATTGGGGTGGGCAGTATTTT
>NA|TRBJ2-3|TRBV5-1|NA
CASSFRWERSSTDTQYF
TGCGCCAGCAGCTTTCGGTGGGAACGGTCTAGCACAGATACGCAGTATTTT
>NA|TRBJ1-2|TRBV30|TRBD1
CAWGDRGLNGYTF
TGTGCCTGGGGGGACAGGGGATTGAACGGCTACACCTTC
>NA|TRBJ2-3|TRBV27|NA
CASRLRGDKRISTDTQYF
TGTGCCAGCAGATTACGCGGGGACAAAAGGATTAGCACAGATACGCAGTATTTT
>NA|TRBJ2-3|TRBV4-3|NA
CASSQDLQVDTQYF
TGCGCCAGCAGCCAAGACCTCCAAGTAGATACGCAGTATTTT
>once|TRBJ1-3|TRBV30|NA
CAWSRFTSGNTIYF
TGTGCCTGGAGTCGATTTACCTCTGGAAACACCATATATTTT
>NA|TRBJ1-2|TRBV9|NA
CASSVAGGNSNLWLLTF
NA
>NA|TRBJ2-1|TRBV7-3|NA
CASSLRGGQSYNEQFF
TGTGCCAGCAGCTTACGAGGGGGACAATCCTACAATGAGCAGTTCTTC
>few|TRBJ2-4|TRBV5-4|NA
CASSLAGRDDIQYF
TGTGCCAGCAGCTTGGCAGGGCGAGATGACATTCAGTACTTC
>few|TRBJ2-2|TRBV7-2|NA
CASSLMTRELFF
TGTGCCAGCAGCTTAATGACCCGGGAGCTGTTTTTT
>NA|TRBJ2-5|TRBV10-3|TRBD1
CAISDDRGGTQYF
TGTGCCATCAGTGATGACAGGGGAGGGACCCAGTACTTC
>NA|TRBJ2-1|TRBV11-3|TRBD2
CASRPGLAGDNEQFF
TGTGCCAGCAGACCGGGACTAGCGGGTGACAATGAGCAGTTCTTC
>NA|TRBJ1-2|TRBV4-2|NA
CASSFFDLGTF
TGTGCCAGCAGCTTCTTCGACCTAGGGACCTTC
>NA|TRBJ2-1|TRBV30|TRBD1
CAWSRGQGNVNEQFF
TGTGCCTGGAGTAGGGGACAGGGGAACGTGAATGAGCAGTTCTTC
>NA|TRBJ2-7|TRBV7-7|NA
CASSSTPPGPEAEQYF
TGTGCCAGCAGCTCAACCCCCCCGGGCCCGGAGGCCGAGCAGTACTTC
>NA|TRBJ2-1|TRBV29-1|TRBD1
CSAGTGGYEQFF
TGCAGCGCCGGGACAGGGGGGTATGAGCAGTTCTTC
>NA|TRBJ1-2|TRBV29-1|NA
CSVEGPQGNYGYTF
TGCAGCGTTGAAGGCCCCCAGGGTAACTATGGCTACACCTTC
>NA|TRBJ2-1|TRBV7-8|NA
CASSPPFLNEQFF
TGTGCCAGCAGCCCCCCTTTTCTCAATGAGCAGTTCTTC
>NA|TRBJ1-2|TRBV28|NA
CASSFSDRLRHGYTF
TGTGCCAGCAGTTTCTCAGACAGGTTGAGGCATGGCTACACCTTC
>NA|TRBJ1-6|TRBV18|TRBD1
CASSQKQGTGSPLHF
TGTGCCAGCTCACAAAAACAGGGGACTGGGTCACCCCTCCACTTT
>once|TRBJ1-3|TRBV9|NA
CASSSGEVAGNTIYF
TGTGCCAGCAGCTCCGGCGAGGTGGCTGGAAACACCATATATTTT
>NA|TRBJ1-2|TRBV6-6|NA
CASTGDYGYTF
TGTGCCAGCACAGGAGACTATGGCTACACCTTC
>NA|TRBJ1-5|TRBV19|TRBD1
CASRPGTGTGNQPQHF
TGTGCCAGTAGGCCGGGAACCGGGACAGGCAATCAGCCCCAGCATTTT
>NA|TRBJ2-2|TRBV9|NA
CASSVVLATGELFF
TGTGCCAGCAGCGTAGTGCTGGCCACCGGGGAGCTGTTTTTT
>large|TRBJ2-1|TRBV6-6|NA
CASSTYNEQFF
TGTGCCAGCAGTACCTACAATGAGCAGTTCTTC
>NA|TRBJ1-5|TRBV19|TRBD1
CASSTPGTGGTQGQPQHF
TGTGCCAGTAGTACCCCCGGGACAGGGGGCACCCAAGGTCAGCCCCAGCATTTT
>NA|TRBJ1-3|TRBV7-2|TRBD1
CASSPDRVYSGNTIYF
TGTGCCAGCAGCCCAGACAGGGTTTACTCTGGAAACACCATATATTTT
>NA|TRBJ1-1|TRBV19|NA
CASRFGDTAGGNEAFF
TGTGCCAGTAGGTTCGGGGACACGGCAGGTGGAAATGAAGCTTTCTTT
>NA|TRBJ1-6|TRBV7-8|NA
CASSFTGNRNSPLHF
TGTGCCAGCAGCTTCACGGGAAATCGAAATTCACCCCTCCACTTT
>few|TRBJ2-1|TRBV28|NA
CASSPSGHSSYNEQFF
TGTGCCAGCAGCCCCTCGGGACACAGCTCCTACAATGAGCAGTTCTTC
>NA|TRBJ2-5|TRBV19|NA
CASSITGTETQYF
TGTGCCAGTAGTATCACAGGGACAGAGACCCAGTACTTC
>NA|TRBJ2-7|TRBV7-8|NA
CASSRHLTGSNEQYF
TGTGCCAGCAGCCGCCATCTTACAGGGTCCAACGAGCAGTACTTC
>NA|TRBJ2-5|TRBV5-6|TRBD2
CASSLSVAGGPETQYF
TGTGCCAGCAGCTTGAGCGTAGCGGGGGGGCCTGAGACCCAGTACTTC
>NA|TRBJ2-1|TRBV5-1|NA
CASSLEGQSYNEQFF
TGCGCCAGCAGCTTGGAAGGACAGTCATACAATGAGCAGTTCTTC